A single T cell receptor beta chain is shown here with its context. Its antigen remains unidentified. This specimen includes other DNA sequences encoding the same CDR3. Germline CDR1 SGHRS, CDR2 YFSETQ. V was shortened by 1 base and J by 5 bases, with 13 bases between the two germline ends. This CDR3 contains 14 residues. The data are from a study of cytotoxic CD8 clonotypes in ibrutinib-treated CLL. In the study overall: After treatment lasting a median about 13 months, range 6 to 36, response samples were collected. Study results and limitations: The study found clonality rose at ibrutinib response, then fell toward baseline at progression.

Data came from immunoSEQ multiplex PCR; TCRdb stores just in-frame clones and leaves some out. This table has under 150,000 clones, approximately 80% appearing once. The J gene is TRBJ2-7, the V gene TRBV5-1; D is unclear. The TCR sequence derives from a human donor with chronic lymphocytic leukemia. The sequencing used PBMCs, collected after 36 months of ibrutinib treatment. CDR3 protein: CASSLQVGMNEQYF. In DNA, the CDR3 is TGCGCCAGCAGCTTGCAGGTGGGGATGAACGAGCAGTACTTC. Together with reference TRBV5-1 and TRBJ2-7, the CDR3 gives the full variable domain: KAGVTQTPRYLIKTRGQQVTLSCSPISGHRSVSWYQQTPGQGLQFLFEYFSETQRNKGNFPGRFSGRQFSNSRSEMNVSTLELGDSALYLCASSLQVGMNEQYFGPGTRLTVT.